The entry that follows covers one TCR beta chain sequence. This record comes from a study of OX40 agonist ivuxolimab in advanced cancers. The method was immunoSEQ multiplex PCR; TCRdb's version includes in-frame clones alone and lacks a portion of them. The sample carries about 78,000 clones, roughly 92% recorded once. The germline V gene encodes CDR1 KGHSH and CDR2 LQKENI. The CDR3 has 14 residues. The V and J ends lost 0 bases and 7 bases respectively, with 12 bases between them. V is TRBV18 and J is TRBJ1-1; no firm D call. Here the sequenced sample was CD4+ or CD8+ T cells sorted from blood, taken in a trial of the OX40 agonist ivuxolimab. The sequence was collected from an adult with an advanced solid tumor such as melanoma, head and neck, liver or kidney cancer. The DNA for the CDR3 is TGTGCCAGCTCACCACCAGGAGCAATTGGTGAAGCTTTCTTT. This gives the protein CASSPPGAIGEAFF.